The 15 T cell receptor beta chains below all came from one sample that was sequenced in a study of regulatory T cells in long-lasting Graves disease. Documented time point: newly diagnosed GD, antithyroid drugs for less than 3 months. Construction of the TCR library relied on RNA isolated from PBMCs. Arm-PCR with iRepertoire HTBI primers amplified the CDR3 regions for these TCR beta libraries. TCRdb recomputed calls from the multiplex PCR reads with MiXCR, one row per CDR3 protein. The data show around 500,000 distinct CDR3 sequences, roughly 15% seen once. The same specimen was also included in a second study, on T cells in Graves' hyperthyroidism and ophthalmopathy.

The specimen comprised peripheral blood mononuclear cells (PBMCs), sampled at new diagnosis, from a patient treated with antithyroid drugs. The receptors originated from a middle-aged woman with Graves disease.

About this clonotype itself: A much bigger clone sits one base away, suggesting this may be a read error. The genes are TRBV6-4 and TRBJ1-1; D unresolved. This CDR3 is 13 amino acids long. Germline loops: CDR1 MRHNA, CDR2 SNTAGT. CDR3 in amino acids: CAGSYPSTHEAFF. CDR3 sequence (DNA): TGTGCCGGCAGTTATCCCTCTACCCATGAAGCTTTCTTT.

Of note for this clonotype: This sequence may be a read error, since a much larger clone differs from it by one base. The CDR3 does not end in the conserved phenylalanine or tryptophan, so this is likely a read error. The genes are TRBV7-2 and TRBJ2-3; maybe TRBD2 (5 bases). Germline V gives CDR1 SGHTA, CDR2 FQGNSA. The CDR3 covers 18 residues. Trimming removed 2 bases at V and 0 bases at J, with 18 bases between. CDR3 DNA: TGTGCCAGCAGCTTATCGCCTTGGGCGGGCCTCAGCACAGATACGCAGTATCTT. Translated: CASSLSPWAGLSTDTQYL.

The chain uses TRBV24-1 and TRBJ2-5; tentatively, D is TRBD2 (7 bases). CDR1 and CDR2 from the germline V gene are KGHDR and SFDVKD. Trimming removed 4 bases from V and 4 bases from J, with 21 bases in between. This CDR3 has 17 amino acids. CDR3 region: CATSDPSRGGARETQYF. CDR3 DNA sequence: TGTGCCACCAGTGACCCCTCCCGAGGGGGGGCGAGAGAGACCCAGTACTTC.

The chain links TRBV27 to TRBJ1-1; 7 nucleotides line up with TRBD1. Germline CDR1 reads MNHEY; CDR2 reads SMNVEV (reference sequence). The CDR3 runs 14 residues. Losses at the gene ends were 6 bases for V and 3 bases for J; bases not matched to a gene: 7. CDR3 coding DNA: TGTGCCAGCAGAACCAGGGGGTTGGACACTGAAGCTTTCTTT. Translated, it gives CASRTRGLDTEAFF.

This clonotype has ten or more counts. This rearrangement joins TRBV14 to TRBJ1-1; the D is unclear. CDR1 is SGHDN and CDR2 is FVKESK in the germline V gene. The CDR3 has 13 residues. The V end lost 1 base, the J end lost 11 bases, and 14 bases lay between the germline ends. The CDR3 region is CASSQGGNRWAFF. CDR3 coding DNA: TGTGCCAGCAGCCAAGGCGGAAATCGTTGGGCTTTCTTT. The full variable domain, completed using reference TRBV14 and TRBJ1-1, is EAGVTQFPSHSVIEKGQTVTLRCDPISGHDNLYWYRRVMGKEIKFLLHFVKESKQDESGMPNNRFLAERTGGTYSTLKVQPAELEDSGVYFCASSQGGNRWAFFGQGTRLTVV.

This clonotype came up many times. This chain uses TRBV6-5 with TRBJ1-5; no firm D call. V gave up 4 bases and J gave up 2 bases, with 15 bases separating them. This CDR3 is 16 amino acids long. Per germline, CDR1 MNHEY and CDR2 SVGAGI. The CDR3 nucleotides read TGTGCCAGCAGTTGGACGGTCGATCCGGGCAATCAGCCCCAGCATTTT. This encodes CASSWTVDPGNQPQHF.

The chain joins TRBV15 to TRBJ2-2; 11 bases agree with TRBD2. Losses at the gene ends were 3 bases for V and 3 bases for J; bases not matched to a gene: 0. The CDR3 consists of 15 residues. Germline V lookup: CDR1 LNHNV, CDR2 YYDKDF (reference sequence). CDR3 region: CATSRTSGDTGELFF. CDR3 bases: TGTGCCACCAGCAGGACTAGCGGGGACACCGGGGAGCTGTTTTTT.

As for this clonotype: This sequence may be a read error, since a much larger clone differs from it by one base. This sequence joins TRBV12-3 or TRBV12-4 and TRBJ1-1, with D unclear. This CDR3 contains 13 residues. CDR3 nucleotides: TGTGCCAGCACCCCCGCTATGAACACTGGAGCTTTCTTT. Translating it yields CASTPAMNTGAFF.

This clonotype was recorded many times. The V and J genes are TRBV11-2 and TRBJ2-7; tentatively, D is TRBD2 (6 bases). CDR1 and CDR2 (germline): SGHAT, FQNNGV. The ends were cut back, 0 bases at V and 0 bases at J, with 12 bases in the middle. This CDR3 comprises 16 residues. CDR3 residues: CASSLDRGSSSYEQYF. In DNA form, the CDR3 reads TGTGCCAGCAGCTTAGATCGGGGGTCGAGCTCCTACGAGCAGTACTTC.

This clonotype has only a few counts. J is TRBJ2-7 and V is TRBV12-3 or TRBV12-4, with D unclear. The CDR3 has 12 amino acids. With 3 bases removed from V and 9 bases from J, the gap between germline ends came to 12 bases. For the CDR3, the DNA is TGTGCCAGCAGTTTCCGGGCCCTCCGGCAGTACTTC. Residues: CASSFRALRQYF.

The chain is built from TRBV12-3 or TRBV12-4 and TRBJ1-2, with TRBD1 as a possible D gene (6 bases). The CDR3 has 13 amino acids. The germline V and J ends were trimmed by 3 bases and 8 bases, with 13 bases remaining between them. In DNA form, the CDR3 reads TGTGCCAGCAGTTTGAGGGGGTCCGGCGGCTACACCTTC. This codes for CASSLRGSGGYTF.

The CDR3 DNA follows: TGTGCCAGCAGTGGCCAAACCAGAAGCTCCTACAATGAGCAGTTCTTC. It encodes CASSGQTRSSYNEQFF. The rearrangement uses TRBV6-1 and TRBJ2-1; D unresolved. Germline CDR1 and CDR2: MNHNS and SASEGT. The V gene lost 4 bases and the J gene lost 0 bases, with 13 bases spanning the gap. This CDR3 contains 16 residues.

This clonotype was seen many times. This chain connects TRBV10-3 to TRBJ2-7; D uncertain. The germline gives CDR1 ENHRY, CDR2 SYGVKD. This CDR3 spans 11 amino acids. Trimming took off 3 bases at V and 7 bases at J, with 7 bases between the two ends. CDR3 amino acids: CAISDLAEQYF. In DNA, the CDR3 is TGTGCCATCAGTGATTTGGCAGAGCAGTACTTC.

The table lists this clonotype with a few counts. V is TRBV12-3 or TRBV12-4 and J is TRBJ1-5; 7 bases fit TRBD1. Germline trimming cut 4 bases from V and 4 bases from J; bases unmatched to any gene: 4. The CDR3 runs 14 residues. The CDR3 DNA is TGTGCCAGCAGTTATAACAGGGGAAATCAGCCCCAGCATTTT. Its protein is CASSYNRGNQPQHF.

This clonotype was observed many times. This chain connects TRBV20-1 to TRBJ1-2, with no clear D. Germline-derived CDR1 and CDR2 are DFQATT and SNEGSKA (reference sequence). This CDR3 has 14 residues. V was cut by 4 bases and J by 6 bases, with 18 bases left in between. The CDR3 coding sequence is TGCAGTGCTAACCGGGCACCCTGGGCTGATGGCTACACCTTC. It encodes CSANRAPWADGYTF.